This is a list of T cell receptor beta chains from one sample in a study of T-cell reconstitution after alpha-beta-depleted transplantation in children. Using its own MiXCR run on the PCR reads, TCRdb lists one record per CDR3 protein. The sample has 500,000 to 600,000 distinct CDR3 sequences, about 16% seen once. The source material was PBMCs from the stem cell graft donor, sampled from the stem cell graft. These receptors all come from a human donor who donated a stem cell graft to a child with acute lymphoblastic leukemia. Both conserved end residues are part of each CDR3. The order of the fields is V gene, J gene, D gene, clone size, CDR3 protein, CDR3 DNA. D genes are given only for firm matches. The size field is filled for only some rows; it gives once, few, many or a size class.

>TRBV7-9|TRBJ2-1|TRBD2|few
CASSLAMSGRTYNEQFF
TGTGCCAGCAGCTTAGCGATGAGCGGGAGAACATACAATGAGCAGTTCTTC
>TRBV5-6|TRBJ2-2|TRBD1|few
CASGGDRGSTGELFF
TGTGCCAGCGGCGGGGACAGGGGGAGCACCGGGGAGCTGTTTTTT
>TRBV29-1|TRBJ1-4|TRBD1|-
CSVEELAAGTEFNEKLFF
TGCAGCGTTGAAGAGTTGGCGGCCGGGACAGAATTTAATGAAAAACTGTTTTTT
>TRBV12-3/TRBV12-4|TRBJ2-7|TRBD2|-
CASRRGLAGPEQYF
TGTGCCAGCAGACGGGGACTAGCGGGACCCGAGCAGTACTTC
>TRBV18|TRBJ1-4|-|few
CASSPSRSGEKLFF
TGTGCCAGCTCACCATCGAGGTCGGGGGAAAAACTGTTTTTT
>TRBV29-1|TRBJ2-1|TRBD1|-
CSVGTGAGEQFF
TGCAGCGTTGGGACAGGGGCAGGAGAGCAGTTCTTC
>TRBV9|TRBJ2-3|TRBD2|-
CASSVAAGGPGYTQYF
TGTGCCAGCAGCGTCGCGGCGGGAGGGCCGGGATATACGCAGTATTTT
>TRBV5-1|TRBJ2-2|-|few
CASSLSSFTGELFF
TGCGCCAGCAGCTTGTCGTCGTTCACCGGGGAGCTGTTTTTT
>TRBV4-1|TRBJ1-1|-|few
CASSQDRRTGNTEAFF
TGCGCCAGCAGCCAAGATCGGCGGACGGGGAACACTGAAGCTTTCTTT
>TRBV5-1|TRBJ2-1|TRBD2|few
CASSKREGEQFF
TGCGCCAGCAGTAAGAGGGAGGGCGAGCAGTTCTTC
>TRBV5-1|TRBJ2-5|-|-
CASSPLRNQETQYF
TGCGCCAGCAGCCCACTACGGAACCAAGAGACCCAGTACTTC
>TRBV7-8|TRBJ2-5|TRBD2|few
CASSLRLAGVETQYF
TGTGCCAGCAGCTTAAGACTAGCGGGAGTGGAGACCCAGTACTTC
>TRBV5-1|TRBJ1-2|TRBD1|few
CASSLADRANYGYTF
TGCGCCAGCAGCTTGGCGGACAGGGCTAACTATGGCTACACCTTC
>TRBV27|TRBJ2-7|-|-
CASSLGGPAGYEQYF
TGTGCCAGCAGTTTGGGGGGACCAGCAGGATACGAGCAGTACTTC
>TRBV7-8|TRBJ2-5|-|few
CASSLVPGGWETQYF
TGTGCCAGCAGCTTAGTACCTGGGGGTTGGGAGACCCAGTACTTC
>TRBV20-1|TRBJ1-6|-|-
CSAREAPVNSPLHF
TGCAGTGCTAGAGAAGCCCCTGTTAATTCACCGCTCCACTTT